A selection of T cell receptor beta chains follows, all from one sample in a study of OX40 agonist ivuxolimab in advanced cancers. This table comes from immunoSEQ multiplex PCR, and its TCRdb copy is limited to in-frame clones, with some not included. The sample lists under 90,000 clones, roughly 90% seen once, with more than 2.5% in the top ten. The specimen comprised CD4+ or CD8+ T cells sorted from blood, sampled in a trial of the OX40 agonist ivuxolimab. The receptors shown here come from an adult with an advanced solid tumor such as melanoma, head and neck, liver or kidney cancer. CDR3s include the opening cysteine and the closing phenylalanine or tryptophan. Fields, in order: D gene, V gene, clone size, J gene, CDR3 protein, CDR3 DNA. The D gene is left open where the match is weak. For some rows the clone size is stated as once, few or many, or as a class when expanded; others skip it.

D: TRBD2; V: TRBV25-1; size: NA; J: TRBJ2-3; CDR3: CASSEGDSGGRRYTQYF; DNA: TGTGCCAGCAGTGAAGGGGATAGCGGGGGACGGCGGTATACGCAGTATTTT
D: TRBD1; V: TRBV27; size: NA; J: TRBJ1-2; CDR3: CASSLVRRGQLQLGYTF; DNA: TGTGCCAGCAGTTTAGTCAGAAGGGGGCAGCTGCAGCTAGGCTACACCTTC
D: NA; V: TRBV19; size: NA; J: TRBJ2-7; CDR3: CASYGGPSYEQYF; DNA: TGTGCCAGTTACGGGGGGCCCTCCTACGAGCAGTACTTC
D: TRBD1; V: TRBV27; size: once; J: TRBJ2-2; CDR3: CASRLWGTDTGELFF; DNA: TGTGCCAGCAGACTGTGGGGGACAGACACCGGGGAGCTGTTTTTT
D: TRBD1; V: TRBV6-5; size: NA; J: TRBJ2-2; CDR3: CANSEGAVTGELFF; DNA: TGTGCCAACAGTGAGGGGGCGGTCACCGGGGAGCTGTTTTTT
D: TRBD2; V: TRBV29-1; size: NA; J: TRBJ2-1; CDR3: CSKLAGSGNEQFF; DNA: TGCAGCAAATTAGCGGGGTCCGGGAATGAGCAGTTCTTC
D: NA; V: TRBV4-2; size: NA; J: TRBJ1-5; CDR3: CASSQDSGNQPQHF; DNA: TGTGCCAGCAGCCAAGATTCAGGAAATCAGCCCCAGCATTTT
D: NA; V: TRBV29-1; size: few; J: TRBJ1-1; CDR3: CSVEGRMNTEAFF; DNA: TGCAGCGTTGAAGGACGGATGAACACTGAAGCTTTCTTT
D: NA; V: TRBV6-5; size: NA; J: TRBJ1-5; CDR3: CASSPLSNQPQHF; DNA: TGTGCCAGCAGTCCCCTTAGCAATCAGCCCCAGCATTTT
D: NA; V: TRBV30; size: NA; J: TRBJ1-2; CDR3: CAWSWAGTYGYTF; DNA: TGTGCCTGGAGTTGGGCAGGGACCTATGGCTACACCTTC
D: TRBD2; V: TRBV2; size: NA; J: TRBJ2-7; CDR3: CASRLAGGYEQYF; DNA: TGTGCCAGCAGACTAGCGGGAGGCTACGAGCAGTACTTC
D: TRBD1; V: TRBV30; size: NA; J: TRBJ2-5; CDR3: CAWSDDRVGKTQYF; DNA: TGTGCCTGGAGCGACGACAGGGTAGGGAAGACCCAGTACTTC
D: TRBD1; V: TRBV27; size: NA; J: TRBJ1-1; CDR3: CASSYYRGREAFF; DNA: TGTGCCAGCAGTTATTACAGGGGACGAGAAGCTTTCTTT
D: TRBD1; V: TRBV7-8; size: NA; J: TRBJ2-6; CDR3: CASSLDRDRDRAPSGANVLTF; DNA: TGTGCCAGCAGCTTGGACAGAGACCGGGACAGGGCGCCTTCTGGGGCCAACGTCCTGACTTTC
D: TRBD1; V: TRBV19; size: NA; J: TRBJ1-4; CDR3: CATVPGQAPLGGEKLFF; DNA: TGTGCCACCGTACCGGGACAGGCACCACTCGGAGGTGAAAAACTGTTTTTT
D: NA; V: TRBV5-5; size: NA; J: TRBJ2-7; CDR3: CASSRLGIYEQYF; DNA: TGTGCCAGCAGCCGCCTGGGGATCTACGAGCAGTACTTC
D: NA; V: TRBV5-1; size: NA; J: TRBJ1-3; CDR3: CASSWEPGPRPAWNTIYF; DNA: TGCGCCAGCAGCTGGGAGCCGGGACCCCGGCCTGCTTGGAACACCATATATTTT
D: NA; V: TRBV5-4; size: NA; J: TRBJ1-2; CDR3: CASSFPGQTLDYGYTF; DNA: TGTGCCAGCAGCTTTCCGGGACAAACGCTTGACTATGGCTACACCTTC
D: NA; V: TRBV2; size: once; J: TRBJ1-4; CDR3: CASIFRESEKLFF; DNA: TGTGCCAGCATTTTTAGGGAAAGTGAAAAACTGTTTTTT
D: NA; V: TRBV7-7; size: NA; J: TRBJ1-1; CDR3: CASSLTVNTEAFF; DNA: TGTGCTAGCAGCCTAACAGTGAACACTGAAGCTTTCTTT
D: NA; V: TRBV5-1; size: NA; J: TRBJ2-5; CDR3: CASSLEVTQYF; DNA: TGCGCCAGCAGCTTGGAGGTGACCCAGTACTTC
D: NA; V: TRBV5-1; size: NA; J: TRBJ2-7; CDR3: CASSTPGLSYEQYF; DNA: TGCGCCAGCAGCACCCCGGGACTCTCCTACGAGCAGTACTTC
D: NA; V: TRBV5-1; size: NA; J: TRBJ1-2; CDR3: CASSALQGDYGYTF; DNA: TGCGCCAGCAGCGCCTTACAGGGAGACTATGGCTACACCTTC
D: TRBD2; V: TRBV19; size: NA; J: TRBJ2-1; CDR3: CASSITAGSYNEQFF; DNA: TGTGCCAGTAGTATAACAGCGGGGAGCTACAATGAGCAGTTCTTC
D: NA; V: TRBV5-1; size: NA; J: TRBJ1-1; CDR3: CASSLAGRWLNTEAFF; DNA: TGCGCCAGCAGCTTGGCCGGAAGGTGGTTGAACACTGAAGCTTTCTTT
D: NA; V: TRBV6-5; size: NA; J: TRBJ2-5; CDR3: CASKAPAEETQYF; DNA: TGTGCCAGCAAGGCACCGGCGGAAGAGACCCAGTACTTC
D: NA; V: TRBV7-9; size: NA; J: TRBJ2-7; CDR3: CATGGRDRVYEQYF; DNA: TGTGCCACCGGGGGGCGGGACAGAGTCTACGAGCAGTACTTC
D: NA; V: TRBV2; size: NA; J: TRBJ2-7; CDR3: CASSVNSYEQYF; DNA: TGTGCCAGCAGTGTTAACTCCTACGAGCAGTACTTC
D: NA; V: TRBV7-9; size: few; J: TRBJ1-1; CDR3: CASSLIGVNTEAFF; DNA: TGTGCCAGCAGCTTGATAGGGGTGAACACTGAAGCTTTCTTT
D: NA; V: TRBV7-9; size: NA; J: TRBJ1-2; CDR3: CASSFIYGYTF; DNA: TGTGCCAGCAGCTTTATCTATGGCTACACCTTC
D: TRBD1; V: TRBV5-1; size: NA; J: TRBJ1-1; CDR3: CASSEGAENTEAFF; DNA: TGCGCCAGCAGTGAGGGGGCGGAGAACACTGAAGCTTTCTTT
D: TRBD1; V: TRBV19; size: few; J: TRBJ1-4; CDR3: CASSRTPDRAYNEKLFF; DNA: TGTGCCAGTAGTAGGACCCCGGACAGGGCTTATAATGAAAAACTGTTTTTT
D: NA; V: TRBV6-1; size: NA; J: TRBJ2-2; CDR3: CASSEVTATPNTGELFF; DNA: TGTGCCAGCAGTGAAGTGACAGCCACCCCGAACACCGGGGAGCTGTTTTTT
D: NA; V: TRBV2; size: NA; J: TRBJ1-1; CDR3: CASTPNHPKLLAEAFF; DNA: TGTGCCAGCACCCCGAATCACCCCAAGCTTCTGGCTGAAGCTTTCTTT
D: NA; V: TRBV14; size: NA; J: TRBJ1-2; CDR3: CASSRDQGPGYTF; DNA: TGTGCCAGCAGCCGCGACCAGGGGCCAGGCTACACCTTC
D: NA; V: TRBV6-1; size: NA; J: TRBJ1-1; CDR3: CASTPGPWETEAFF; DNA: TGTGCCAGCACCCCTGGCCCCTGGGAAACTGAAGCTTTCTTT
D: TRBD1; V: TRBV30; size: few; J: TRBJ1-1; CDR3: CACSRQGESTEAFF; DNA: TGTGCCTGCTCCCGACAGGGTGAGAGCACTGAAGCTTTCTTT
D: NA; V: TRBV30; size: once; J: TRBJ2-2; CDR3: CAWSDGTLRTGELFF; DNA: TGTGCCTGGAGTGATGGAACCCTGAGGACCGGGGAGCTGTTTTTT
D: NA; V: TRBV28; size: few; J: TRBJ2-3; CDR3: CASSFQSTDTQYF; DNA: TGTGCCAGCAGTTTTCAGAGCACAGATACGCAGTATTTT
D: NA; V: TRBV27; size: NA; J: TRBJ1-2; CDR3: CASSLRQGNYGYTF; DNA: TGTGCCAGCAGTTTACGCCAGGGCAACTATGGCTACACCTTC
D: NA; V: TRBV18; size: once; J: TRBJ2-7; CDR3: CASSPTPPGYEQYF; DNA: TGTGCCAGCTCACCCACTCCCCCCGGCTACGAGCAGTACTTC
D: TRBD1; V: TRBV7-8; size: NA; J: TRBJ1-6; CDR3: CASSSGQGGNSPLHF; DNA: TGTGCCAGCAGCTCAGGACAGGGGGGCAATTCACCCCTCCACTTT
D: NA; V: TRBV4-2; size: NA; J: TRBJ1-5; CDR3: CASSQEGIGPQHF; DNA: TGTGCCAGCAGCCAAGAAGGAATCGGGCCCCAGCATTTT
D: NA; V: TRBV11-2; size: NA; J: TRBJ2-5; CDR3: CASSIGAYSGETQYF; DNA: TGTGCCAGCAGCATTGGGGCTTACTCAGGGGAGACCCAGTACTTC
D: TRBD2; V: TRBV5-5; size: NA; J: TRBJ2-1; CDR3: CASSPGAGVSYNEQFF; DNA: TGTGCCAGCAGCCCCGGGGCGGGGGTCTCCTACAATGAGCAGTTCTTC
D: NA; V: TRBV20-1; size: NA; J: TRBJ1-2; CDR3: CSVDFGYTF; DNA: TGCAGTGTAGATTTCGGCTACACCTTC
D: NA; V: TRBV7-2; size: NA; J: TRBJ1-2; CDR3: CASSSGVGLNYGYTF; DNA: TGTGCCAGCAGCTCAGGGGTTGGGCTGAACTATGGCTACACCTTC
D: TRBD2; V: TRBV30; size: once; J: TRBJ2-1; CDR3: CAWSKASGRSYYNEQFF; DNA: TGTGCCTGGAGTAAGGCTAGCGGGAGGTCGTACTACAATGAGCAGTTCTTC
D: NA; V: TRBV2; size: NA; J: TRBJ1-2; CDR3: CASSGSFGVGYTF; DNA: TGTGCCAGCAGTGGGAGTTTCGGCGTAGGCTACACCTTC